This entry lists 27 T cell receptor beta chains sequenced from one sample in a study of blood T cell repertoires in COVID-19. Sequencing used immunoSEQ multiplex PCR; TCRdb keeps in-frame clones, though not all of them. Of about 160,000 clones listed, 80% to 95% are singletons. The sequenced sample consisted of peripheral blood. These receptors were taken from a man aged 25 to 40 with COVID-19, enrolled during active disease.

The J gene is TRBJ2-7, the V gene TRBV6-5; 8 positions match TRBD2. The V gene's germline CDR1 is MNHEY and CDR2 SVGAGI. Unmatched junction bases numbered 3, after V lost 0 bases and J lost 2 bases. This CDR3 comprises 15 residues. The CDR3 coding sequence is TGTGCCAGCAGTTACTCGATTAGCGGGACCTACGAGCAGTACTTC. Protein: CASSYSISGTYEQYF.

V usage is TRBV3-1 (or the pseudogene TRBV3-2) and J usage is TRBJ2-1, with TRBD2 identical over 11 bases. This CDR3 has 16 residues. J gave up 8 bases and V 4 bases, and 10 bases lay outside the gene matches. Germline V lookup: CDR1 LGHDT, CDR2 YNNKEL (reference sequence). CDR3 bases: TGTGCCAGCAGCCTAATAGCGGGAGGGCTCTCGTATGAGCAGTTCTTC. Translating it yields CASSLIAGGLSYEQFF.

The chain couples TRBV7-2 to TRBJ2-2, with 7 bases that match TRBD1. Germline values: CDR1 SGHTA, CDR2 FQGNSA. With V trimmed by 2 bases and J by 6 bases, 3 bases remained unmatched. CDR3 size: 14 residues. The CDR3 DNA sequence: TGTGCCAGCAGCTTACAGACAGGGCCCGGGGAGCTGTTTTTT. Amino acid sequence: CASSLQTGPGELFF. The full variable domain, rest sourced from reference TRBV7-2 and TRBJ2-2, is GAGVSQSPSNKVTEKGKDVELRCDPISGHTALYWYRQSLGQGLEFLIYFQGNSAPDKSGLPSDRFSAERTGGSVSTLTIQRTQQEDSAVYLCASSLQTGPGELFFGEGSRLTVL.

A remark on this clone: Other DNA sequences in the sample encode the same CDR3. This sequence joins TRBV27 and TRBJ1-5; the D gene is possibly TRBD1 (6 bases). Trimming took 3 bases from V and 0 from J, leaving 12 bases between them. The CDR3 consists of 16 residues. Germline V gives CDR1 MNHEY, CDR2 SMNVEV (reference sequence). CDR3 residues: CASSFRAGASNQPQHF. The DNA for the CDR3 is TGTGCCAGCAGTTTTAGGGCAGGGGCTAGCAATCAGCCCCAGCATTTT.

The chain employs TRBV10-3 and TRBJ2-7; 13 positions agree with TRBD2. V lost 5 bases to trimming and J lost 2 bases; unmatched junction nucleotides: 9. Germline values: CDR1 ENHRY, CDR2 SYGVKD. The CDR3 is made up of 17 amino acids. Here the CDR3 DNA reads TGTGCCATCAGTCCAGGGGGGACTAGCGGGACACCCTACGAGCAGTACTTC. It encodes CAISPGGTSGTPYEQYF.

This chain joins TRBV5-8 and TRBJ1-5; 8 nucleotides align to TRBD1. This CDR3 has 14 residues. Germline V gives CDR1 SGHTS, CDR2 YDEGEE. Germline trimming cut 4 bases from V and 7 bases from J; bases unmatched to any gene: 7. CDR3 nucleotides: TGTGCCAGCAGCACAACAGGGGGTGGGCAGCCCCAGCATTTT. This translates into CASSTTGGGQPQHF.

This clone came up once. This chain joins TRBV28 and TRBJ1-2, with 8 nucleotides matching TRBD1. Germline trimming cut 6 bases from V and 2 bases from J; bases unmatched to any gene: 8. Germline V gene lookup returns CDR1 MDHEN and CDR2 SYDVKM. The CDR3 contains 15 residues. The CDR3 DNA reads TGTGCCAGCAGCTCCCCAGGGGGCGGAAACTATGGCTACACCTTC. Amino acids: CASSSPGGGNYGYTF.

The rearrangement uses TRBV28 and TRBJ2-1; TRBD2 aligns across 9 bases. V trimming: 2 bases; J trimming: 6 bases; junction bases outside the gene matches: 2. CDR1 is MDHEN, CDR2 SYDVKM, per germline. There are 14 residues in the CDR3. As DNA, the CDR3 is TGTGCCAGCAGTTTACTGACTAGCGGCAATGAGCAGTTCTTC. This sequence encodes CASSLLTSGNEQFF.

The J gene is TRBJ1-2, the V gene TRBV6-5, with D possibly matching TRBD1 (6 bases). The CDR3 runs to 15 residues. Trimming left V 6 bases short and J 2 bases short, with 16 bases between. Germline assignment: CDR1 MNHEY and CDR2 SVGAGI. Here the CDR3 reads CASSAGTPANYGYTF. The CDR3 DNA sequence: TGTGCCAGCAGCGCCGGGACACCGGCAAACTATGGCTACACCTTC.

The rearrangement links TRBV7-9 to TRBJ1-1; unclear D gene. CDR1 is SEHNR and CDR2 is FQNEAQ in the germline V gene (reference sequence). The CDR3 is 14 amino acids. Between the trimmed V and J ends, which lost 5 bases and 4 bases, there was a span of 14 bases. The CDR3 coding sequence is TGTGCCAGCAGCCATTCAATAGGAGGCACTGAAGCTTTCTTT. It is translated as CASSHSIGGTEAFF.

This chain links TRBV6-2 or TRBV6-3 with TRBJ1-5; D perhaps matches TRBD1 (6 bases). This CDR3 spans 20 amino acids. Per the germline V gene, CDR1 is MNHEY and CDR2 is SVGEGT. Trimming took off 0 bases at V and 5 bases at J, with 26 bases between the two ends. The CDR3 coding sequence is TGTGCCAGCAGTTACTCGAGATCAGGGAGGGGTTCGGGGGCATATCAGCCCCAGCATTTT. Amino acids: CASSYSRSGRGSGAYQPQHF.

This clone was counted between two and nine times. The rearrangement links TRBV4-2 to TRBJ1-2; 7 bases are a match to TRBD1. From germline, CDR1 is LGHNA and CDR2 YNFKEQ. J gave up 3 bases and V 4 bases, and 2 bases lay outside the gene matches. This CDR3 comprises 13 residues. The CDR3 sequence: CASSPGQHYGYTF. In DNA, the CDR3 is TGTGCCAGCAGCCCGGGACAGCACTATGGCTACACCTTC.

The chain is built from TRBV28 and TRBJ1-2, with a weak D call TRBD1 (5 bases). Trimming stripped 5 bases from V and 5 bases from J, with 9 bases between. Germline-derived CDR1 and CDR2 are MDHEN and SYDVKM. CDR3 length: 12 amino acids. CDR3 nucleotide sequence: TGTGCCAGCAGTCTCGGACAATATGGCTACACCTTC. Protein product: CASSLGQYGYTF.

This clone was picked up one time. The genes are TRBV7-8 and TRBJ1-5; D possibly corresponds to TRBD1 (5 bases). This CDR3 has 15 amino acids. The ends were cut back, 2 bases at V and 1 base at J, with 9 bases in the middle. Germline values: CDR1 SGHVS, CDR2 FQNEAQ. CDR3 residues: CASSLINRSNQPQHF. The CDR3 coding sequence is TGTGCCAGCAGCTTAATCAACAGGAGCAATCAGCCCCAGCATTTT.

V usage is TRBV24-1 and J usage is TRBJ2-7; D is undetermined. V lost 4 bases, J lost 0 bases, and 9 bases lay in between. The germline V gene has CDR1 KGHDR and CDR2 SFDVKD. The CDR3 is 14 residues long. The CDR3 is CATSERWSSYEQYF. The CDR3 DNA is TGTGCCACCAGTGAGCGTTGGAGCTCCTACGAGCAGTACTTC.

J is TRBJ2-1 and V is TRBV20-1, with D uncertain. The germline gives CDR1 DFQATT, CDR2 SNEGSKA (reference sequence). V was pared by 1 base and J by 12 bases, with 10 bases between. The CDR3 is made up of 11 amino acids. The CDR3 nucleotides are TGCAGTGCTAGAGTGGCCTCTTGGCAGTTCTTC. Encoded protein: CSARVASWQFF.

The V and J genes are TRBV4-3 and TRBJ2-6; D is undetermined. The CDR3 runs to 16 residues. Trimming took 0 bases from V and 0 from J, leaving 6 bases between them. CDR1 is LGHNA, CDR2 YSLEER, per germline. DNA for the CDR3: TGCGCCAGCAGCCAAGACCAGTTCTCTGGGGCCAACGTCCTGACTTTC. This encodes CASSQDQFSGANVLTF.

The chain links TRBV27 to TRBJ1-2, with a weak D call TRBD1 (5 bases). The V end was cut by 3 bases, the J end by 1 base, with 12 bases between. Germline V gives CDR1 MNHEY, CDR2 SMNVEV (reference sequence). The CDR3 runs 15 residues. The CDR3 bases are TGTGCCAGCAGTTTGTGGGGCCCCAATAACTATGGCTACACCTTC. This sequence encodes CASSLWGPNNYGYTF.

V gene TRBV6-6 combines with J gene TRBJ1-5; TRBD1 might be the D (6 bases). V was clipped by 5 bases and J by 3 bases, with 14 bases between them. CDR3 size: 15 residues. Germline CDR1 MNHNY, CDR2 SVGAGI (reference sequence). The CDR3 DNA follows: TGTGCCAGCAGTCCTAGAGGACAGAACAATCAGCCCCAGCATTTT. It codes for CASSPRGQNNQPQHF.

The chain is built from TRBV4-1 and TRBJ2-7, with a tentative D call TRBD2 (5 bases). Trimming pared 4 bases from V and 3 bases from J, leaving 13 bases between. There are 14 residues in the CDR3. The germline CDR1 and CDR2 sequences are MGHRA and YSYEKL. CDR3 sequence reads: CASSPSHGNYEQYF. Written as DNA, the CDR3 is TGCGCCAGCAGCCCCAGTCACGGGAACTACGAGCAGTACTTC.

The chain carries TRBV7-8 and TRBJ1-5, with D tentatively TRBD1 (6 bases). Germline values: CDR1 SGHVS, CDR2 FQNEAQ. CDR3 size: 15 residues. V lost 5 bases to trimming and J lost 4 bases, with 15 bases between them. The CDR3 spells CASSRSTGSNQPQHF. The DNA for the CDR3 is TGTGCCAGCAGCCGATCGACAGGTTCAAATCAGCCCCAGCATTTT.

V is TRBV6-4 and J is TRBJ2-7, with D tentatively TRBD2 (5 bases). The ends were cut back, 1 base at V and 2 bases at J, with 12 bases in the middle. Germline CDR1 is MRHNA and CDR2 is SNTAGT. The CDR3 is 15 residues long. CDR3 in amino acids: CASSDYGVPAYEQYF. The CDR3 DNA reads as TGTGCCAGCAGTGACTACGGGGTCCCCGCCTACGAGCAGTACTTC.

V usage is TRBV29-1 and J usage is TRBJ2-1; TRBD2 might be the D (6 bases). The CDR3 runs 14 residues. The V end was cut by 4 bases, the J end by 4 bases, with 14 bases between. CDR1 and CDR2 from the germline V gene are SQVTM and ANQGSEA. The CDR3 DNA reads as TGCAGCGTTGCCCGACTAGATTATTACAATGAGCAGTTCTTC. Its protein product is CSVARLDYYNEQFF.

CDR3: CASSSSGGGSYEQYF. CDR3 in DNA: TGTGCCAGCAGTTCAAGCGGGGGGGGAAGCTACGAGCAGTACTTC. The chain employs TRBV27 and TRBJ2-7; 10 positions match TRBD2. Germline V CDR1 and CDR2: MNHEY, SMNVEV (reference sequence). Germline trimming cut 4 bases from V and 3 bases from J; bases unmatched to any gene: 6. CDR3 length: 15 residues.

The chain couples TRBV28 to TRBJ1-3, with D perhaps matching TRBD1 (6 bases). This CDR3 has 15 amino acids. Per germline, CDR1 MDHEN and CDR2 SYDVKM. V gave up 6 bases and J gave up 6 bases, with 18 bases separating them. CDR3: CASRDRTAPENTIYF. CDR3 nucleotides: TGTGCCAGCAGGGATCGGACAGCCCCTGAAAACACCATATATTTT.

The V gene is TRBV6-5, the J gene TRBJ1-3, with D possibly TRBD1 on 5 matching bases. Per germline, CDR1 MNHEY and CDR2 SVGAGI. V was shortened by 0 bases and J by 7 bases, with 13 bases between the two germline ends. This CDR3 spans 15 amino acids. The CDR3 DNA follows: TGTGCCAGCAGTTACTCTTTCCGGCAGGGCAACACCATATATTTT. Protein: CASSYSFRQGNTIYF.

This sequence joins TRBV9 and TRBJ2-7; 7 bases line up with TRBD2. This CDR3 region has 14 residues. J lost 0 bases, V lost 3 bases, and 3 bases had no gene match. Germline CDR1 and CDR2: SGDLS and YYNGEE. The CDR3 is CASSAAGSSYEQYF. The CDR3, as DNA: TGTGCCAGCAGCGCAGCGGGGAGCTCCTACGAGCAGTACTTC.